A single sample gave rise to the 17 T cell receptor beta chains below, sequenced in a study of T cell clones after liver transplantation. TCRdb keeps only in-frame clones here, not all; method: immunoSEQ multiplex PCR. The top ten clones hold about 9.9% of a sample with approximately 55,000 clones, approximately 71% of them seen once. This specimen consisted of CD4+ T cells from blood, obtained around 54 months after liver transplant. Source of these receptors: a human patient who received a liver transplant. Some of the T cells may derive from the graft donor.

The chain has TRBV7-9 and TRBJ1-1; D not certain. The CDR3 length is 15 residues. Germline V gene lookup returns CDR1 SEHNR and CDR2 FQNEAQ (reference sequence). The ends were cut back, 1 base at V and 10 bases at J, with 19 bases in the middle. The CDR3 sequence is CASSLVFRRQSGAFF. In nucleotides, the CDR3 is TGTGCCAGCAGCTTAGTGTTCCGTCGTCAAAGTGGAGCTTTCTTT.

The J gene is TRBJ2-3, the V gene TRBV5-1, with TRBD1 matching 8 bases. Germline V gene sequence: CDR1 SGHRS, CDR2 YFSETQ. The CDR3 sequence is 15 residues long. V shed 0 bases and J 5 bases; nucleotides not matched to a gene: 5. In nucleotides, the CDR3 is TGCGCCAGCAGCTTGGGGACAGGGTTGGGAGATACGCAGTATTTT. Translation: CASSLGTGLGDTQYF.

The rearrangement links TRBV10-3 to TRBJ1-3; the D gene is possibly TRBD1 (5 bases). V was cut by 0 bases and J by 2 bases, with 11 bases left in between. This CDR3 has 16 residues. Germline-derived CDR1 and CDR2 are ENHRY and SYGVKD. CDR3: CAISESTQGPGNTIYF. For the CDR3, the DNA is TGTGCCATCAGTGAGTCGACCCAGGGACCTGGAAACACCATATATTTT.

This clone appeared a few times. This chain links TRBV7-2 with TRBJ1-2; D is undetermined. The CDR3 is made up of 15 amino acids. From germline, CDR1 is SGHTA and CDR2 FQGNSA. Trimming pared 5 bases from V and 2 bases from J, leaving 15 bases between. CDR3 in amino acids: CASSDQGRRNYGYTF. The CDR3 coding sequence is TGTGCCAGCAGCGACCAAGGACGGAGAAACTATGGCTACACCTTC.

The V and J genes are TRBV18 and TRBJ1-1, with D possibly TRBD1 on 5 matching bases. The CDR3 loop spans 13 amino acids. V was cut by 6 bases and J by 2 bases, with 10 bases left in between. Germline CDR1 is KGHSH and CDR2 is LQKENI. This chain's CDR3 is CASSQQDNTEAFF. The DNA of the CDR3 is TGTGCCAGCTCGCAACAGGATAACACTGAAGCTTTCTTT.

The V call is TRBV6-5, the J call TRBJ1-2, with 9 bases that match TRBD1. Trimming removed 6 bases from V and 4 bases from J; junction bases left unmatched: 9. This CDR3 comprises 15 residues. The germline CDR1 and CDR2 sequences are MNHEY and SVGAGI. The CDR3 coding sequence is TGTGCCAGCAGCCGTTCACAGGGGGCCCTCTATGGCTACACCTTC. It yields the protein CASSRSQGALYGYTF.

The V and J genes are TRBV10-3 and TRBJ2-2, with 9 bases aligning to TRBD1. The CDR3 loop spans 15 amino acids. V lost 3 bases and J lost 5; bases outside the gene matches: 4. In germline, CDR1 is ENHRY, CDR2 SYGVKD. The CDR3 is CAISEGQGWTGELFF. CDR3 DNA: TGTGCCATCAGTGAAGGACAGGGGTGGACCGGGGAGCTGTTTTTT.

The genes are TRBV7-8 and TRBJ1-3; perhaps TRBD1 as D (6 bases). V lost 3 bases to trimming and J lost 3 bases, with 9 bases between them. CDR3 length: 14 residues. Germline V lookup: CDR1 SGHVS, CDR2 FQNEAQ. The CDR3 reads CASSLDSLGNTIYF. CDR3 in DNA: TGTGCCAGCAGCTTGGACAGTCTTGGAAACACCATATATTTT.

In DNA form, the CDR3 reads TGTGCCAGCTTTGGGCCCCTGGGAGAGACCCAGTACTTC. It translates to CASFGPLGETQYF. V gene TRBV7-9 combines with J gene TRBJ2-5; D gene unclear. In germline, CDR1 is SEHNR, CDR2 FQNEAQ (reference sequence). The V and J ends lost 8 bases and 4 bases respectively, with 14 bases between them. This CDR3 comprises 13 residues.

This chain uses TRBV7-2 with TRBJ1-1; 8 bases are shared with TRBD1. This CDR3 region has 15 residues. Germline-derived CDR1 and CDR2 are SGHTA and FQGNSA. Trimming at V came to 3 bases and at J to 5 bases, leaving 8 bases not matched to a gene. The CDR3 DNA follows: TGTGCCAGCAGCTTTCAGGGGGCCGCCAATACTGAAGCTTTCTTT. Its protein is CASSFQGAANTEAFF.

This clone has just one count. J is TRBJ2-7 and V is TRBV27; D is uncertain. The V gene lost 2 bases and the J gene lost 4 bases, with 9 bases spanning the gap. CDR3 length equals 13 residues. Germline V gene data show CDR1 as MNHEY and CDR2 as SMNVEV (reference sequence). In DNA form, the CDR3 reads TGTGCCAGCAGTTTAGTCGGACCTTACGAGCAGTACTTC. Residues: CASSLVGPYEQYF.

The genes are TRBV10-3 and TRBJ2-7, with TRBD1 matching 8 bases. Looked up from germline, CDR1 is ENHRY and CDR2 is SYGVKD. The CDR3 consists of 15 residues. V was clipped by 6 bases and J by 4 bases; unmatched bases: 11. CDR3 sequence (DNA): TGTGCCATCAGGGGAGGACAGGGTGGTTGGTACGAGCAGTACTTC. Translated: CAIRGGQGGWYEQYF.

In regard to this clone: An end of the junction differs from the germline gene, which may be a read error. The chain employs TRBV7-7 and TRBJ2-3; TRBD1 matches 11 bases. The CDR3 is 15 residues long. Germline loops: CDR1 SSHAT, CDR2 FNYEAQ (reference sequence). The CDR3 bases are TGTGCTAGCAGCGAAGGGACAGGGGGAACAGATACGCAGTATTTT. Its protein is CASSEGTGGTDTQYF. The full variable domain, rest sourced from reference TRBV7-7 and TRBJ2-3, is GAGVSQSPRYKVTKRGQDVTLRCDPISSHATLYWYQQALGQGPEFLTYFNYEAQPDKSGLPSDRFSAERPEGSISTLTIQRTEQRDSAMYRCASSEGTGGTDTQYFGPGTRLTVL.

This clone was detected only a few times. The CDR3 spells CASRGGQGLYEQYF. In DNA form, the CDR3 reads TGTGCCAGCAGGGGAGGACAGGGGCTATACGAGCAGTACTTC. This chain uses TRBV6-6 with TRBJ2-7, with TRBD1 identical over 9 bases. The ends lost 6 bases at V and 4 bases at J; junction bases unmatched: 7. Germline lookup yields CDR1 MNHNY and CDR2 SVGAGI (reference sequence). CDR3 length equals 14 residues.

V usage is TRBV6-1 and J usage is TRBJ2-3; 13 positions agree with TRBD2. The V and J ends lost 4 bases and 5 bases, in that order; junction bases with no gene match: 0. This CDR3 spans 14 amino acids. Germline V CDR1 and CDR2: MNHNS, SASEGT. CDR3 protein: CASSGLAGGDTQYF. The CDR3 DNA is TGTGCCAGCAGTGGACTAGCGGGGGGAGATACGCAGTATTTT.

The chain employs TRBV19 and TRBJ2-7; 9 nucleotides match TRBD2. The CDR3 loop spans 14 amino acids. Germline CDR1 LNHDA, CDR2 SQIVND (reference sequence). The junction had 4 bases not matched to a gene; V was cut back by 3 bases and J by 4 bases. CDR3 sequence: CASSMTSGHYEQYF. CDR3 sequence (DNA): TGTGCCAGTAGTATGACTAGCGGACATTACGAGCAGTACTTC.

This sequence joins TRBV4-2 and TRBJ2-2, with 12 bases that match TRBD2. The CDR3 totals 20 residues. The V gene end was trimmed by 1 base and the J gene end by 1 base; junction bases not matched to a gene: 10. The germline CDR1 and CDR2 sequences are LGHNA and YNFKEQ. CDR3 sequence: CASSQAYRTSGKWNTGELFF. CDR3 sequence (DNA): TGTGCCAGCAGCCAAGCTTATCGGACTAGCGGGAAGTGGAACACCGGGGAGCTGTTTTTT.